This TCR beta chain was obtained from a study of blood T cell repertoires in COVID-19. Study-level background: Specimens from acute and convalescent COVID-19 originated in the United States, Italy and Spain.

Participant-given clinical history determined each cohort assignment. TCRdb's copy holds only in-frame clones and misses some; the assay was immunoSEQ multiplex PCR. The table includes roughly 430,000 clones, nearly 90% detected once. V lost 3 bases, J lost 2 bases, and 10 bases lay in between. The CDR3 spans 13 residues. The germline gives CDR1 DFQATT, CDR2 SNEGSKA (reference sequence). The TCR was taken from a woman between 40 and 55 years old with acute COVID-19. V and J are TRBV20-1 and TRBJ1-1; D is ambiguous. Sample: PBMCs or T cells enriched from blood (not recorded which). CDR3: CSASQQPNTEAFF. CDR3 DNA: TGCAGTGCTAGTCAACAGCCCAACACTGAAGCTTTCTTT.